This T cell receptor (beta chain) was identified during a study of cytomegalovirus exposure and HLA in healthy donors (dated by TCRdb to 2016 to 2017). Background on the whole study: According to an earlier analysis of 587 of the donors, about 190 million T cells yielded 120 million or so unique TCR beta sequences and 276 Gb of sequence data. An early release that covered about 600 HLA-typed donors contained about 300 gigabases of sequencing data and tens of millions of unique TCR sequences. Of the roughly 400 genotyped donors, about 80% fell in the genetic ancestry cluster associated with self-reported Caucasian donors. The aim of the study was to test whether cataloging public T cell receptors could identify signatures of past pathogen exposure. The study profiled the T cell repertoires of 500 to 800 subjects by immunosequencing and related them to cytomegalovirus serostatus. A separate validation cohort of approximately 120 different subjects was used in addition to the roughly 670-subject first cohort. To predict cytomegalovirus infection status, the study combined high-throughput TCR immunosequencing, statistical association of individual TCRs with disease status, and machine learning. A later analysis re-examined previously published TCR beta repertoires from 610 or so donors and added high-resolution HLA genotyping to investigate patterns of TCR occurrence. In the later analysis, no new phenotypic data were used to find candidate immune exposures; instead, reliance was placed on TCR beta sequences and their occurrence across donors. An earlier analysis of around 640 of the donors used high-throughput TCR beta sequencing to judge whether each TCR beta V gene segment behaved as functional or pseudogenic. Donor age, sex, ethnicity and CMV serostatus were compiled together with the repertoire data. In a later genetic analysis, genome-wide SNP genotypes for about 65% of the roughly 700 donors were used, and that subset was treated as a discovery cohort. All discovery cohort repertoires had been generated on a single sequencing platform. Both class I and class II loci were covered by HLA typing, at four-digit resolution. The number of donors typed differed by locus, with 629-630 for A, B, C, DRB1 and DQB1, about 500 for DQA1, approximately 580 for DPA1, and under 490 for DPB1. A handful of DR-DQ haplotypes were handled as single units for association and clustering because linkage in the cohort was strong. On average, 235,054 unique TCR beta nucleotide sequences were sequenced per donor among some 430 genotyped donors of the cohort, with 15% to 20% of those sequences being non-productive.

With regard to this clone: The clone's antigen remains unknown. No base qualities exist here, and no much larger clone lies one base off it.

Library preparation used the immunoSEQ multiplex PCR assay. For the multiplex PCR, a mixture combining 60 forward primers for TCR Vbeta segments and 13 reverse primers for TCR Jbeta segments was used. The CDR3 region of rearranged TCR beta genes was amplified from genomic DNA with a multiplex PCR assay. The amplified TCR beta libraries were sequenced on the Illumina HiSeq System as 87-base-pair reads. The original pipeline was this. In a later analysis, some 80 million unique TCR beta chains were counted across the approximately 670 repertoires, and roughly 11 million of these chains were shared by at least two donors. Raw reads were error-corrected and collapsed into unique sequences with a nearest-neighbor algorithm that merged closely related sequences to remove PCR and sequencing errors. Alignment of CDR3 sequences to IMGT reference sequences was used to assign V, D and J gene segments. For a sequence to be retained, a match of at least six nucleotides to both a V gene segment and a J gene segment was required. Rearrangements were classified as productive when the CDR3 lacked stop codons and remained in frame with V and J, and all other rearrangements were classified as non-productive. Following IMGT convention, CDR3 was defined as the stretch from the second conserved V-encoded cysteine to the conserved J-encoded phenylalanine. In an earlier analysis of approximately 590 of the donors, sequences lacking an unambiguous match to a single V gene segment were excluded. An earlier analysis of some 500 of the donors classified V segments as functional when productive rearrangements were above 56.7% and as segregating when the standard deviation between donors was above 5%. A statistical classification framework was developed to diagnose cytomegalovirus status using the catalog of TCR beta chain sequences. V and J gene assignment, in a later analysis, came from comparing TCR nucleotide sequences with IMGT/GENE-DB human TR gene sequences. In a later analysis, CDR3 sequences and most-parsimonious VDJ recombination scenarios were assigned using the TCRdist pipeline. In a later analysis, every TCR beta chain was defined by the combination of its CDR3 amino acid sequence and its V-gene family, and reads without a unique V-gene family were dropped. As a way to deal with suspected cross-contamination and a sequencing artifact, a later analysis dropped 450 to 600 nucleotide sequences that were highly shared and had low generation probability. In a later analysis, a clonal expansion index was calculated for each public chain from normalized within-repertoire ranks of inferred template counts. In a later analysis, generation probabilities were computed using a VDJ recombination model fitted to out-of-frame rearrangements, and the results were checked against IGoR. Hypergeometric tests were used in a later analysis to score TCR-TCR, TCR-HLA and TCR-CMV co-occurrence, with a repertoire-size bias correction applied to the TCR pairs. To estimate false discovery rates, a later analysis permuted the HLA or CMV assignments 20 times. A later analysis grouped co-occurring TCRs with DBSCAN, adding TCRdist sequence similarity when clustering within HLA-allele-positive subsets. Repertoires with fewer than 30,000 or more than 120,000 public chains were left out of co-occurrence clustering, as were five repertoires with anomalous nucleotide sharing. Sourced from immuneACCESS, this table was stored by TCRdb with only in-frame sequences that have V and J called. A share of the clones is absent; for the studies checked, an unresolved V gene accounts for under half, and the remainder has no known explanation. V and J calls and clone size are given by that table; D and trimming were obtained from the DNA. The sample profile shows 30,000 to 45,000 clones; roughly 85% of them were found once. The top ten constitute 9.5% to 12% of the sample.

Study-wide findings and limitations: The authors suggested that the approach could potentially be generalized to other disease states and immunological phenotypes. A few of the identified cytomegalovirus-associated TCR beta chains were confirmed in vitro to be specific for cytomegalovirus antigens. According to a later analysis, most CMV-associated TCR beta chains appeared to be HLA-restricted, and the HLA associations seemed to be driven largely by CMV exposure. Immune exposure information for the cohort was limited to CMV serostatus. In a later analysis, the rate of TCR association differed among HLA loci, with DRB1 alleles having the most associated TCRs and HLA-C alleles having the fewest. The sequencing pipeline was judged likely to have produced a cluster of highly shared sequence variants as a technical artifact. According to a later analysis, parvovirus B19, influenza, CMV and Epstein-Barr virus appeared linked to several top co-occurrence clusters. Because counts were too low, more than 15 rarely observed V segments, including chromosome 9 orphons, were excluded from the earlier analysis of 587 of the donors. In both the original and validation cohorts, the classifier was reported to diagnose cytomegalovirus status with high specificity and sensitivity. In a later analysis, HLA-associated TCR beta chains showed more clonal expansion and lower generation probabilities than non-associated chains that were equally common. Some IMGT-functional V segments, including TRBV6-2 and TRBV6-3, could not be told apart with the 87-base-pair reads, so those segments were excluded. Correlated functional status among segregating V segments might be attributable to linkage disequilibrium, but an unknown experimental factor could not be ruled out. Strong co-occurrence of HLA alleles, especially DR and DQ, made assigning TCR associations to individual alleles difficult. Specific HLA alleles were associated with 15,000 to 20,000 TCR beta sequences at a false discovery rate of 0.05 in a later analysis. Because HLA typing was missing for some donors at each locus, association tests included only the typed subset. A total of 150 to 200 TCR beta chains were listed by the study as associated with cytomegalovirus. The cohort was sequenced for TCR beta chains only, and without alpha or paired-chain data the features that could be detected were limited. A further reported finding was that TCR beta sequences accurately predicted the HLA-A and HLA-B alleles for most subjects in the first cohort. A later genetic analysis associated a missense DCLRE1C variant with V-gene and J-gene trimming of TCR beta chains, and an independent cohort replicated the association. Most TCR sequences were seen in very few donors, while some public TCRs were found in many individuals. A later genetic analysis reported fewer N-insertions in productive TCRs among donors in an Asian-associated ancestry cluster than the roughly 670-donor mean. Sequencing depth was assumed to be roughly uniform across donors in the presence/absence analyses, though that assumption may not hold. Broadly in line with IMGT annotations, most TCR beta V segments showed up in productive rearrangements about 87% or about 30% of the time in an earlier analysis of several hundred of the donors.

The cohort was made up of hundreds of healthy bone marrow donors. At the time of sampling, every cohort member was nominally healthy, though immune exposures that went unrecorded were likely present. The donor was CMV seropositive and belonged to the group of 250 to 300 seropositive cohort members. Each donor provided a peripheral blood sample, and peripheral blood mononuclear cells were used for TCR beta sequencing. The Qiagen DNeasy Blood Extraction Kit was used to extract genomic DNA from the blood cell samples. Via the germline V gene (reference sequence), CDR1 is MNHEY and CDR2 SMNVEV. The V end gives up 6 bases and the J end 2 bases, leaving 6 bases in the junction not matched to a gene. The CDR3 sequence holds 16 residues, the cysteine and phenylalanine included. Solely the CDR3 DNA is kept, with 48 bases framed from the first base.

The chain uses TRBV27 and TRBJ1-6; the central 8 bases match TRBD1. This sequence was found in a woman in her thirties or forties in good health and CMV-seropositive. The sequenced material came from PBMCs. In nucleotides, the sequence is TGTGCCAGCAGCCCGGACAGGGTGGCCTATAATTCACCCCTCCACTTT. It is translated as CASSPDRVAYNSPLHF.